This record covers a single T cell receptor (beta chain). The target of this receptor is not known. Base-call qualities are not available, and no considerably larger clone is one nucleotide away. These data are taken from a study of T cell responses to AZD1222 COVID-19 vaccine (dated by TCRdb to the early 2020s). Describing the broader study: TCR sequencing covered some 240 trial participants: 200 to 220 given two doses of AZD1222 and 26 given two doses of MenACWY control vaccine. Trial participants were enrolled by age into subgroups of 18-55, 56-69 and 70-plus years, and around 150, 28 and 57 TCR-sequenced participants, respectively, were included in these subgroups.

This specimen's time point label, interpreted: about 28 days (+/-7) after the second vaccine dose. AZD1222 recipients given second doses at about 4 weeks or at about 12 weeks were pooled, since spike-specific TCR depth and breadth were not found to differ between the two schedules. Vaccinee samples were obtained from the UK trials COV001 and COV002, which included a single-blind randomized controlled phase 2/3 trial of AZD1222 (ChAdOx1 nCoV-19) in healthy adults. Trial participant PBMC samples were collected at day 0 and day 28 after the second dose for TCRbeta chain sequencing. Broad study findings and their caveats: Spike-specific TCR breadth and depth rose significantly after two AZD1222 doses compared with day 0 and with MenACWY recipients. The 56-69-year group was small, and its depth increase did not reach significance, likely because of low power. The whole spike protein was spanned by vaccine-associated CD4 TCRs, and dominant responses were seen in regions 160-218 and 743-854. Nearly half of unique spike-specific TCRs reportedly recognized epitopes outside regions mutated in the B.1.351 and B.1.1.7 variants. Conclusions about previously exposed vaccinees are limited because only six or seven AZD1222 recipients were SARS-CoV-2 seropositive at baseline. Because no day 14 peak-response samples were available, repertoires were characterized only after the peak T cell response. Most participants were white British and females outnumbered males, and the authors suggested that clonal diversity may have been underestimated.

The CDR3 regions of human TCRbeta chains were analyzed by immunosequencing. On the study's bioinformatics: TCRs in the repertoires were matched against a reference library of SARS-CoV-2-specific TCRs that had been generated with the MIRA antigen-specificity platform. Breadth was defined as the fraction of unique TCRs that were SARS-CoV-2-associated. Depth was defined as the fraction of total T cells that were SARS-CoV-2-associated. Using the MIRA data, every spike-specific TCR was mapped to the spike region that the TCR reacted to and assigned to either a CD4 or a CD8 class. Log10-transformed breadth and depth values were compared by one-way ANOVA with Sidak's multiple comparisons tests. Entries here come from immuneACCESS through TCRdb and include only in-frame sequences with V and J called. Some clones fail to appear in such tables; in the studies checked, an unresolved V gene covers under half of the shortfall, and the cause of the remainder is unknown. V, J and clone size are taken as reported in that table, and D and trimming were inferred from the DNA itself. The sample table shows under 150,000 clones, and around nine tenths are seen once. The top ten clonotypes cover around 1.1% of the sample.

This clonotype was sampled from an adult who received the AZD1222 COVID-19 vaccine. This specimen consisted of peripheral blood, obtained 28 days after the second AZD1222 dose.

The nucleotide sequence is TGCAGCGTTGAAGGCAGCTTTACTAACTATGGCTACACCTTC. It codes for CSVEGSFTNYGYTF. The chain uses TRBV29-1 and TRBJ1-2; no D gene call is confident. Between the V and J ends, shortened by 1 base and 0 bases respectively, the junction contains 9 bases. Per the germline V gene, SQVTM is the CDR1 and ANQGSEA is the CDR2. The CDR3 runs 14 residues from the cysteine to the phenylalanine. Only the CDR3 DNA is retained, 42 bases long and in frame from the first base.